The subject of this entry is one TCR beta chain. The data stem from a study of blood T cell repertoires in COVID-19. Study details: The United States, Italy and Spain supplied acute and convalescent COVID-19 samples. The cDNA or gDNA used as material had been derived from T cells, B-cell-depleted T cells, or PBMCs.

Per the original methods: Reference gene primers were amplified, and this amplification served to estimate nucleated cell counts. This table comes from immunoSEQ multiplex PCR, and its TCRdb copy is limited to in-frame clones, with some not included. The DNA gave D and trimming, while V, J and clone size come from that table. The sample contains about 140,000 clones, 80% to 90% of which appear only once. Germline V gene sequence: CDR1 KGHSH, CDR2 LQKENI. The CDR3 is made up of 15 amino acids. V lost 3 bases and J 1 base, leaving 12 bases between the germline ends. This sequence joins TRBV18 and TRBJ1-1; D is undetermined. This receptor was identified in a woman aged 50 to 65 with acute or convalescent COVID-19. The sequenced material came from peripheral blood. The CDR3 DNA is TGTGCCAGCTCACCCGCATTAACGGGGAACACTGAAGCTTTCTTT. Translation: CASSPALTGNTEAFF. Full variable domain (missing parts from reference TRBV18 and TRBJ1-1): NAGVMQNPRHLVRRRGQEARLRCSPMKGHSHVYWYRQLPEEGLKFMVYLQKENIIDESGMPKERFSAEFPKEGPSILRIQQVVRGDSAAYFCASSPALTGNTEAFFGQGTRLTVV.